This T cell receptor beta chain came from a study of T cells in Graves' hyperthyroidism and ophthalmopathy. At the level of the study: Peripheral blood specimens were obtained at initial diagnosis, prior to any treatment. General observations from the study: A 13 V-J model separated ophthalmopathy from stable hyperthyroidism.

Researchers took RNA transcripts and amplified the TCR beta CDR3 regions from them. Using the HTBI primer set, a first-round RT-PCR was run on the TCR CDR3. MiXCR was run by TCRdb on the multiplex PCR reads, yielding one entry per CDR3 protein. This table has a few hundred thousand distinct CDR3 sequences, approximately 20% appearing once. The table lists this clonotype with many counts. Antigen specificity is unknown. Stability of Graves' hyperthyroidism was defined as absent ophthalmopathy progression within 18 months. Newly diagnosed patients aged 18 to 65 had hyperthyroidism of under 2 months' duration. The germline V gene has CDR1 SNHLY and CDR2 FYNNEI. The V gene lost 4 bases and the J gene lost 4 bases, with 16 bases spanning the gap. The length of the CDR3 is 15 residues.

This chain joins TRBV2 and TRBJ2-5; D is perhaps TRBD1 (6 bases). The TCR originated in a man in his forties with Graves' hyperthyroidism. Specimen: blood. The CDR3 is CASSGRRGLRETQYF. The CDR3 nucleotides read TGTGCCAGCAGTGGGCGCAGGGGATTGCGAGAGACCCAGTACTTC.